Listed below are T cell receptor beta chains from one sample, sequenced in a study of OX40 agonist ivuxolimab in advanced cancers. Only in-frame clones appear in the TCRdb table, and some are missing; sequencing was by immunoSEQ multiplex PCR. The table has just under 95,000 clones, about nine tenths seen once. The material sequenced was CD4+ or CD8+ T cells sorted from blood, taken in a trial of the OX40 agonist ivuxolimab. The source of these receptors is an adult with an advanced solid tumor such as melanoma, head and neck, liver or kidney cancer. CDR3s include the opening cysteine and the closing phenylalanine or tryptophan. A D gene is named only where the DNA matches it firmly. Rows may omit the clone size; those that give it use once, few, many or a size class.

V: TRBV19; J: TRBJ2-5; D: .; size: .; length: 15; DNA: TGTGCCAGTAGTATATGGGACACGGACGTGGAGACCCAGTACTTC; CDR3: CASSIWDTDVETQYF
V: TRBV2; J: TRBJ1-2; D: .; size: .; length: 13; DNA: TGTGCCAGCAGCGCACGAGGCGCTGGGGGCTACACCTTC; CDR3: CASSARGAGGYTF
V: TRBV19; J: TRBJ2-7; D: TRBD1; size: .; length: 14; DNA: TGTGCCAGTAGTACAAGGACAGGGGGATACGAGCAGTACTTC; CDR3: CASSTRTGGYEQYF
V: TRBV7-9; J: TRBJ2-7; D: .; size: .; length: 13; DNA: TGTGCCAGCAGCTTATCGACAGCCACCGAGCAGTACTTC; CDR3: CASSLSTATEQYF
V: TRBV30; J: TRBJ1-1; D: .; size: .; length: 14; DNA: TGTGCCTGGAGCCCGCTGAGGGGGAACACTGAAGCTTTCTTT; CDR3: CAWSPLRGNTEAFF
V: TRBV6-5; J: TRBJ2-1; D: TRBD2; size: .; length: 13; DNA: TGTGCCAGCAGTGGGAAGCGGGGGAATGAGCAGTTCTTC; CDR3: CASSGKRGNEQFF
V: TRBV6-5; J: TRBJ2-5; D: .; size: once; length: 15; DNA: TGTGCCAGCAGTTCCCTTGGGGACCCCCTGGGGGCCCAGTACTTC; CDR3: CASSSLGDPLGAQYF
V: TRBV30; J: TRBJ1-5; D: .; size: .; length: 15; DNA: TGTGCCTGGAGCGCACTGGGGGGTCCGGGTCAGCCCCAGCATTTT; CDR3: CAWSALGGPGQPQHF
V: TRBV2; J: TRBJ2-3; D: TRBD1; size: .; length: 16; DNA: TGTGCCAGCAGACGACAGGGGGTGACCTCCACAGATACGCAGTATTTT; CDR3: CASRRQGVTSTDTQYF
V: TRBV18; J: TRBJ1-5; D: .; size: .; length: 15; DNA: TGTGCCAGCTCACGGAGGGGGGGGAACGATCAGCCCCAGCATTTT; CDR3: CASSRRGGNDQPQHF
V: TRBV30; J: TRBJ2-7; D: TRBD1; size: .; length: 14; DNA: TGTGCCTGGAGTTCAGGGGGCGTAATCTACGAGCAGTACTTC; CDR3: CAWSSGGVIYEQYF
V: TRBV2; J: TRBJ1-6; D: .; size: .; length: 16; DNA: TGTGCCAGCAGTGAGGAAGGGAGCTCCTATAATTCACCCCTCCACTTT; CDR3: CASSEEGSSYNSPLHF
V: TRBV5-1; J: TRBJ2-1; D: .; size: .; length: 14; DNA: TGCGCCAGCAGCTACCGGGGGGCCAACAATGAGCAGTTCTTC; CDR3: CASSYRGANNEQFF
V: TRBV29-1; J: TRBJ2-1; D: .; size: .; length: 13; DNA: TGCAGCGTTGTGTCCCCCGACCGGGCGGAGCAGTTCTTC; CDR3: CSVVSPDRAEQFF
V: TRBV29-1; J: TRBJ2-2; D: TRBD2; size: .; length: 13; DNA: TGCGGGACGAGACTAGCGGTTACCGGGGAGCTGTTTTTT; CDR3: CGTRLAVTGELFF
V: TRBV5-1; J: TRBJ2-5; D: .; size: .; length: 16; DNA: TGCGCCAGCAGCTTGACCCCGACAGCCCTCCAAGAGACCCAGTACTTC; CDR3: CASSLTPTALQETQYF
V: TRBV27; J: TRBJ2-5; D: .; size: .; length: 14; DNA: TGTGCCAGCAGTTTATCAAGGGGGTCCGAGACCCAGTACTTC; CDR3: CASSLSRGSETQYF
V: TRBV11-1; J: TRBJ1-1; D: .; size: .; length: 13; DNA: TGTGCCAGCAGCTTGGGGTTGAACACTGAAGCTTTCTTT; CDR3: CASSLGLNTEAFF
V: TRBV10-3; J: TRBJ1-5; D: TRBD1; size: .; length: 16; DNA: TGTGCCATCAGTGGCGGGACAGCAGATAGCAATCAGCCCCAGCATTTT; CDR3: CAISGGTADSNQPQHF
V: TRBV10-3; J: TRBJ2-7; D: TRBD2; size: .; length: 16; DNA: TGTGCCATCAGTCCCGGGGAGCGGGGGTCCTCCTACGAGCAGTACTTC; CDR3: CAISPGERGSSYEQYF
V: TRBV6-1; J: TRBJ2-4; D: TRBD2; size: .; length: 19; DNA: TGTGCCAGCAGTGAAAACGGGGGGGGTGTCCTTTTAGCCAAAAACATTCAGTACTTC; CDR3: CASSENGGGVLLAKNIQYF
V: TRBV10-3; J: TRBJ2-7; D: TRBD2; size: once; length: 16; DNA: TGTGCCATCAGCCCCGGACTAGCGGGGAACATCTACGAGCAGTACTTC; CDR3: CAISPGLAGNIYEQYF
V: TRBV4-1; J: TRBJ2-7; D: .; size: .; length: 14; DNA: TGCGCCAGCAGTCCTCCAGGGATCGGCGGCGAGCAGTACTTC; CDR3: CASSPPGIGGEQYF
V: TRBV7-8; J: TRBJ2-5; D: TRBD2; size: once; length: 16; DNA: TGTGCCAGCAGCTCTAGACTAGCGGGCTCACAAGAGACCCAGTACTTC; CDR3: CASSSRLAGSQETQYF
V: TRBV27; J: TRBJ1-4; D: TRBD1; size: .; length: 16; DNA: TGTGCCATCCTCCCTAGGGGGCACGAAACTAATGAAAAACTGTTTTTT; CDR3: CAILPRGHETNEKLFF
V: TRBV27; J: TRBJ1-2; D: .; size: .; length: 14; DNA: TGTGCCAGCAGTTCCTACAGGGCCAACTATGGCTACACCTTC; CDR3: CASSSYRANYGYTF
V: TRBV15; J: TRBJ2-7; D: .; size: once; length: 14; DNA: TGTGCCACCAGTCCCGAGGGGGGGGTCGACGAGCAGTACTTC; CDR3: CATSPEGGVDEQYF
V: TRBV9; J: TRBJ1-3; D: .; size: .; length: 11; DNA: TGTGCCAGCATGGATGGAAACACCATATATTTT; CDR3: CASMDGNTIYF
V: TRBV2; J: TRBJ2-7; D: .; size: .; length: 13; DNA: TGTGCCAGCAGTGACTGGACAGTCTACGAGCAGTACTTC; CDR3: CASSDWTVYEQYF